These T cell receptor beta chains were read from a single sample in a study of cytomegalovirus exposure and HLA in healthy donors. Clones were read by immunoSEQ multiplex PCR, and TCRdb kept only the in-frame ones, dropping some. The sample has around 120,000 clones; about nine tenths are singletons. The material sequenced was PBMCs. The receptors come from a man aged 18 to 35 in good health and CMV-seronegative. Both conserved end residues are part of each CDR3. D genes are given only for firm matches. The size of a clone is reported for some rows only, either as once, few or many, or as a class for expanded clones.

CDR3nt	CDR3aa	d_gene	j_gene	v_gene	abundance
TGTGCCAGCAGTTCCTACGACAGTGGACACACCGGGGAGCTGTTTTTT	CASSSYDSGHTGELFF	.	TRBJ2-2	TRBV6-6	.
TGTGCCAGCAGTCGGGGACAGGCCTACGAGCAGTACTTC	CASSRGQAYEQYF	TRBD1	TRBJ2-7	TRBV6-5	few
TGTGCCAGTAGTATAATGGGTGGCGGTGAAAAACTGTTTTTT	CASSIMGGGEKLFF	.	TRBJ1-4	TRBV19	.
TGTGCCATCAGTCTTCAGGGGGCGGACACTGAAGCTTTCTTT	CAISLQGADTEAFF	TRBD1	TRBJ1-1	TRBV10-3	.
TGTGCCAGCAGCTTAATAGACAGGGCCGAGCAGTACTTC	CASSLIDRAEQYF	TRBD1	TRBJ2-7	TRBV11-2	.
TGTGCCAGCAGTGAAGGAGACAGGCGTTATGGCTACACCTTC	CASSEGDRRYGYTF	.	TRBJ1-2	TRBV25-1	.
TGTGCCAGCAGTTCCGCAGGACTAGCGGGGTCAAGCTCCTACGAGCAGTACTTC	CASSSAGLAGSSSYEQYF	TRBD2	TRBJ2-7	TRBV28	.
TGTGCCAGCAGTGAACAACTTAGCAATCAGCCCCAGCATTTT	CASSEQLSNQPQHF	.	TRBJ1-5	TRBV6-1	.
TGTGCCAGCAGTTTACTTGGACAATCCGAGCAGTACTTC	CASSLLGQSEQYF	.	TRBJ2-7	TRBV28	.
TGCGCCAGCAGCCTGAGACCCCTAGCGGGAGCAGGAAATGAGCAGTTCTTC	CASSLRPLAGAGNEQFF	TRBD2	TRBJ2-1	TRBV5-1	.
TGCGCCAGCAGCGTTGCAGGGGGTATAGCAGATACGCAGTATTTT	CASSVAGGIADTQYF	TRBD1	TRBJ2-3	TRBV5-1	.
TGCGCCAGCAGCTTGGAAGGTGACAGGGGGTTGAGAGGGACTAGCACAGATACGCAGTATTTT	CASSLEGDRGLRGTSTDTQYF	TRBD1	TRBJ2-3	TRBV5-1	once
TGTGCCAGCATACTAAACCTAAAAGGGGGAGTTCCCTACAATGAGCAGTTCTTC	CASILNLKGGVPYNEQFF	.	TRBJ2-1	TRBV7-9	.
TGTGCCAGCACCGTGGGACTAGCGGGAACAAATGAGCAGTTCTTC	CASTVGLAGTNEQFF	TRBD2	TRBJ2-1	TRBV28	.
TGTGCCAGCAGCCAAAGAAGCGGTAGTAACAGAGAGACCCAGTACTTC	CASSQRSGSNRETQYF	.	TRBJ2-5	TRBV14	.
TGTGCCAGCAGTTACGGGACAACGAACACCGGGGAGCTGTTTTTT	CASSYGTTNTGELFF	.	TRBJ2-2	TRBV28	.
TGTGCCAGCAGCTTCTCTGTCGAGCAGTACTTC	CASSFSVEQYF	.	TRBJ2-7	TRBV7-2	.
TGTGCCTGGAGTGGGGGACAGGGTTACGAGCAGTACTTC	CAWSGGQGYEQYF	TRBD1	TRBJ2-7	TRBV30	once
TGTGCCAGCAGTTATCTGATTTCTAGCGGAAGAGAGACCCAGTACTTC	CASSYLISSGRETQYF	TRBD2	TRBJ2-5	TRBV6-6	.
TGTGCCAGCAGCTTAGGACGGGTATCATTGGGCACCGGGGAGCTGTTTTTT	CASSLGRVSLGTGELFF	.	TRBJ2-2	TRBV7-8	.
TGCGCCAGCAGCCAAGATGGAGTTCCTAGCACAGATACGCAGTATTTT	CASSQDGVPSTDTQYF	.	TRBJ2-3	TRBV4-1	.
TGTGCCAGCAGTCCCACACAGGGGACGGGCGAGACCCAGTACTTC	CASSPTQGTGETQYF	TRBD1	TRBJ2-5	TRBV28	.
TGTGCCTGGAGTGCCGGGACAGGGGCGTACCAAGAGACCCAGTACTTC	CAWSAGTGAYQETQYF	TRBD1	TRBJ2-5	TRBV30	.
TGTGCCAGCTCCCTAACTAGCGGGAGGTCGGATACGCAGTATTTT	CASSLTSGRSDTQYF	TRBD2	TRBJ2-3	TRBV18	.
TGTGCCAGCAGCTTAGCCCACAGGGGGAATTCACCCCTCCACTTT	CASSLAHRGNSPLHF	TRBD1	TRBJ1-6	TRBV11-2	.
TGTGCCAGCAGCCCTCCCAGGATCTCCTATAATTCACCCCTCCACTTT	CASSPPRISYNSPLHF	.	TRBJ1-6	TRBV5-6	once
TGTGCCAGCAGTTTAGCATCTAGCGGGAGGGCCGATAGAGAGCAGTACTTC	CASSLASSGRADREQYF	TRBD2	TRBJ2-7	TRBV28	.
TGTGCCAGCAGTGAAGGGACAGGCAGCTCCTATAATTCACCCCTCCACTTT	CASSEGTGSSYNSPLHF	TRBD1	TRBJ1-6	TRBV2	once
TGTGCCAGCGGACATGGGGACAGGGGGAAGGTGGCCCAGCATTTT	CASGHGDRGKVAQHF	TRBD1	TRBJ1-5	TRBV27	.
TGCGCCAGCAGCCAACTCCGAACCGGGACTATCAAGTACCAAGAGACCCAGTACTTC	CASSQLRTGTIKYQETQYF	TRBD2	TRBJ2-5	TRBV4-1	.
TGTGCCAGCGCAGGGGACAATGGCTACACCTTC	CASAGDNGYTF	.	TRBJ1-2	TRBV6-1	few
TGCGCCAGCAGCCCTATAGGTCAGCAGGGCGAGCAGTACTTC	CASSPIGQQGEQYF	.	TRBJ2-7	TRBV4-1	.
TGTGCCAGCAGGTCCCAGTGGCCTAACTATGGCTACACCTTC	CASRSQWPNYGYTF	.	TRBJ1-2	TRBV6-6	.
TGCAGCGCAAACAGGGGATCGACTAATGAAAAACTGTTTTTT	CSANRGSTNEKLFF	TRBD1	TRBJ1-4	TRBV29-1	once
TGTGCCAGCAGCTATGGGGGCCTGGGCAATGAGCAGTTCTTC	CASSYGGLGNEQFF	.	TRBJ2-1	TRBV11-3	medium-sized
TGTGCCATCGCTGACAGGGTTGGGGCTGAAGCTTTCTTT	CAIADRVGAEAFF	TRBD1	TRBJ1-1	TRBV28	.
TGTGCCAGCAGTCCTATCTTGGACACGAACACTGAAGCTTTCTTT	CASSPILDTNTEAFF	.	TRBJ1-1	TRBV28	.
TGTGCATCGAGGAACACAGATACGCAGTATTTT	CASRNTDTQYF	.	TRBJ2-3	TRBV7-9	.
TGTGCCATCAGCCCGGGACAGGGGGTAAACTCCTACGAGCAGTACTTC	CAISPGQGVNSYEQYF	TRBD1	TRBJ2-7	TRBV10-3	.
TGCGCCAGCAGCATAGGGACAGAGCAGTTCTTC	CASSIGTEQFF	.	TRBJ2-1	TRBV5-1	.
TGCGCCAGCAGCTCCACACGCTTTTACAGGGGCAAGGACACTGAAGCTTTCTTT	CASSSTRFYRGKDTEAFF	TRBD1	TRBJ1-1	TRBV5-1	.
TGTGCCAGCAGCTTAGGTGTAGCGGGGGGGCGGTCCTACGAGCAGTACTTC	CASSLGVAGGRSYEQYF	TRBD2	TRBJ2-7	TRBV7-2	.
TGTGCCAGCAGCGTAGTAGACTCTGGGGCCAACGTCCTGACTTTC	CASSVVDSGANVLTF	.	TRBJ2-6	TRBV9	.